A single sample is the source of the 14 T cell receptor beta chains below, sequenced in a study of response to subunit inactivated influenza vaccine. TCRdb reprocessed the RT-PCR reads via MiXCR and lists one record per CDR3 protein. Among roughly 290,000 distinct CDR3 sequences, less than 25% were seen once, and the ten largest hold about 9.4%. Specimen: PBMCs from blood, collected less than 22 months after vaccination. The source of these receptors is a man aged 45 to 70 who received an inactivated influenza vaccine.

A few counts support this clonotype. The J gene is TRBJ2-2, the V gene TRBV4-3, with 7 bases aligning to TRBD1. With V trimmed by 0 bases and J by 5 bases, 3 bases remained unmatched. CDR3 length: 15 amino acids. Germline V gene data show CDR1 as LGHNA and CDR2 as YSLEER. CDR3 protein: CASSQDYRGTGELFF. The CDR3 nucleotides read TGCGCCAGCAGCCAAGATTACAGGGGAACCGGGGAGCTGTTTTTT.

The genes are TRBV28 and TRBJ2-7; D unresolved. This CDR3 spans 15 amino acids. Per the germline V gene, CDR1 is MDHEN and CDR2 is SYDVKM. The V end lost 4 bases, the J end lost 5 bases, and 18 bases lay between the germline ends. CDR3 in amino acids: CASSSPGPGFHEQYF. The DNA for the CDR3 is TGTGCCAGCAGTTCCCCGGGCCCCGGCTTCCACGAGCAGTACTTC.

This clonotype occurred many times. The chain joins TRBV15 to TRBJ1-4; D may be TRBD1 (5 bases). Trimming shortened V by 3 bases and J by 10 bases, and 21 bases separated the two germline ends. The CDR3 runs to 16 residues. CDR1 and CDR2 (germline): LNHNV, YYDKDF (reference sequence). This chain's CDR3 is CATSRIPGQRGLKLFF. DNA of the CDR3: TGTGCCACCAGCAGGATCCCGGGCCAAAGGGGATTAAAACTGTTTTTT.

This clonotype appeared a few times. V and J are TRBV10-3 and TRBJ2-1, with D maybe TRBD1 (6 bases). V was cut by 0 bases and J by 9 bases, with 9 bases left in between. CDR1 and CDR2 (germline): ENHRY, SYGVKD. The CDR3 length is 13 residues. CDR3 in DNA: TGTGCCATCAGTGAGTCGGCAGGGGCTGAGCAGTTCTTC. Translated, it gives CAISESAGAEQFF.

As concerns this clonotype: This sequence may be a read error, since a much larger clone differs from it by one base. CDR3 DNA: TGTGCCAGGAGCTTAACTCGGGACGGACCTGAAGCTTTCTTT. Residues: CARSLTRDGPEAFF. The chain uses TRBV7-3 and TRBJ1-1; TRBD1 is a possible D gene (5 bases). CDR1 and CDR2 from the germline V gene are SGHTA and FQGTGA. The CDR3 has 14 residues.

A word on this clonotype: A much larger clone differs by one base, so this may be a read error. V and J are TRBV27 and TRBJ2-3, with TRBD2 as a possible D gene (5 bases). Germline V gives CDR1 MNHEY, CDR2 SMNVEV (reference sequence). Trimming shortened V by 11 bases and J by 4 bases, and 13 bases separated the two germline ends. The CDR3 consists of 12 residues. Here the CDR3 DNA reads TGTGCCGGCCGGGATGGGCCAGATACGCAGTATTTT. Translation: CAGRDGPDTQYF.

The sample holds one count of this clonotype. The chain recombines TRBV6-2 or TRBV6-3 with TRBJ1-5; no reliable D call. Germline CDR1 MNHEY, CDR2 SVGEGT. V lost 0 bases, J lost 9 bases, and 15 bases lay in between. The CDR3 sequence is 15 residues long. The CDR3 DNA reads TGTGCCAGCAGTTACTCGTCAGGCCCTACTGCGCCCCAGCATTTT. It codes for CASSYSSGPTAPQHF.

DNA of the CDR3: TGTGCCAGCGGCTTCGGGGGAGGCACAGATACGCAGTATTTT. Amino acids: CASGFGGGTDTQYF. The gene calls are TRBV12-3 or TRBV12-4 and TRBJ2-3; tentatively, D is TRBD2 (6 bases). Trimming removed 8 bases from V and 1 base from J, with 13 bases in between. This CDR3 is 14 amino acids long.

V and J are TRBV6-5 and TRBJ1-1; D unresolved. There are 13 residues in the CDR3. V lost 1 base and J 1 base, leaving 4 bases between the germline ends. CDR1 and CDR2 from the germline V gene are MNHEY and SVGAGI. The CDR3 DNA reads as TGTGCCAGCAGTTACTGGCGGAACACTGAAGCTTTCTTT. It specifies CASSYWRNTEAFF.

With regard to this clonotype: The junction departs from germline at one end; a sequencing error may be responsible. The chain has TRBV6-5 and TRBJ1-6; TRBD1 matches at 9 bases. The CDR3 is 15 amino acids. Germline CDR1 is MNHEY and CDR2 is SVGAGI. CDR3 nucleotide sequence: TGTGCCAGCAGTTACCAGGGACAGGGTTACTCACGCCTCCACTTT. The encoded protein is CASSYQGQGYSRLHF.

In this sample, this clonotype turned up many times. J is TRBJ1-2 and V is TRBV19, with D possibly being TRBD1 (6 bases). V dropped 1 base and J dropped 8 bases, with 14 bases sitting between them. The CDR3 sequence is 14 residues long. Germline V gives CDR1 LNHDA, CDR2 SQIVND (reference sequence). The CDR3: CASSIVGRGAGYTF. The CDR3 coding sequence is TGTGCCAGTAGTATAGTAGGCAGGGGCGCCGGCTACACCTTC.

This rearrangement joins TRBV6-6 to TRBJ1-1; D perhaps matches TRBD1 (5 bases). The CDR3 totals 11 residues. The V end lost 8 bases, the J end lost 10 bases, and 14 bases lay between the germline ends. Germline V gives CDR1 MNHNY, CDR2 SVGAGI (reference sequence). Here the CDR3 DNA reads TGTGCCAGCTGGACCGGGGCGGGAGCTTTCTTT. Translation: CASWTGAGAFF.

This clonotype was detected ten times or more. The gene calls are TRBV3-1 and TRBJ1-6, with D hard to call. The CDR3 spans 16 residues. CDR1 and CDR2 from the germline V gene are LGHDT and YNNKEL (reference sequence). V was cut by 2 bases and J by 9 bases, with 17 bases left in between. The CDR3 region has the DNA TGTGCCAGCAGCCAATTTGGAGGAGTTTCAGGTTCACCCCTCCACTTT. It encodes CASSQFGGVSGSPLHF.

The chain links TRBV12-3 or TRBV12-4 to TRBJ2-5; weak D call: TRBD1 (5 bases). Trimming pared 3 bases from V and 6 bases from J, leaving 8 bases between. This CDR3 comprises 12 residues. The CDR3 is CASSFRGQTQYF. Written as DNA, the CDR3 is TGTGCCAGCAGTTTTAGGGGCCAGACCCAGTACTTC.